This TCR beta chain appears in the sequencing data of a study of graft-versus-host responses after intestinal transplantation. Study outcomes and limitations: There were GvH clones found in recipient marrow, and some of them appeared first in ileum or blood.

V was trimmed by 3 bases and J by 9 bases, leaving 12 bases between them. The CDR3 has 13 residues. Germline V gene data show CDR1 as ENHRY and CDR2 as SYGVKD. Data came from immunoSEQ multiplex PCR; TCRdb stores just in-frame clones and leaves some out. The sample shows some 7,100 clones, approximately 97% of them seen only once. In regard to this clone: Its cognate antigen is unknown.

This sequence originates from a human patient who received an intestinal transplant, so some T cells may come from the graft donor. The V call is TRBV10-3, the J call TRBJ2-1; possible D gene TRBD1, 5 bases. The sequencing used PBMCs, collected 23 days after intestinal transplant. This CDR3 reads CAISEGREGEQFF. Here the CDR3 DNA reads TGTGCCATCAGTGAAGGCAGGGAAGGTGAGCAGTTCTTC.